In this sample, the clone carrying this TCR beta chain turned up a few times. The entry originates in a study of T-cell memory formation after mild COVID-19. TCRdb re-analysed the 5' RACE reads in MiXCR, keeping a single row per CDR3 protein. The sample carries roughly 510,000 distinct CDR3 sequences, about 18% recorded once. The germline V gene encodes CDR1 KGHSH and CDR2 LQKENI. The CDR3 consists of 18 residues. Germline trimming cut 4 bases from V and 7 bases from J; bases unmatched to any gene: 13. The TCR originated in an adult woman who had mild COVID-19 (a few samples of this study predate the infection). Cell type and time point are not known. The chain links TRBV18 to TRBJ2-1; 13 bases map to TRBD2. What was sequenced was PBMCs or a T cell subset sorted from them (not recorded which). The CDR3 DNA sequence: TGTGCCAGCTCACGCTCCGGGACTAGCGGGGTGTCAGTTAATGAGCAGTTCTTC. The encoded protein is CASSRSGTSGVSVNEQFF. Looking up the rest from reference TRBV18 and TRBJ2-1 gives the full variable domain: NAGVMQNPRHLVRRRGQEARLRCSPMKGHSHVYWYRQLPEEGLKFMVYLQKENIIDESGMPKERFSAEFPKEGPSILRIQQVVRGDSAAYFCASSRSGTSGVSVNEQFFGPGTRLTVL.